This T cell receptor beta chain was documented in a study of blood T cell repertoires in COVID-19. The germline CDR1 and CDR2 sequences are SNHLY and FYNNEI. V was pared by 4 bases and J by 7 bases, with 8 bases between. CDR3 length: 13 residues. Data came from immunoSEQ multiplex PCR; TCRdb stores just in-frame clones and leaves some out. In the table there are around 130,000 clones, about 79% of which are singletons. The sequence derives from a woman in her fifties or sixties with acute or convalescent COVID-19. The chain combines TRBV2 with TRBJ1-6; D gene unclear. The sample comprised peripheral blood. This CDR3 reads CASSVKLNSPLHF. The CDR3, as DNA: TGTGCCAGCAGTGTCAAGCTCAATTCACCCCTCCACTTT.